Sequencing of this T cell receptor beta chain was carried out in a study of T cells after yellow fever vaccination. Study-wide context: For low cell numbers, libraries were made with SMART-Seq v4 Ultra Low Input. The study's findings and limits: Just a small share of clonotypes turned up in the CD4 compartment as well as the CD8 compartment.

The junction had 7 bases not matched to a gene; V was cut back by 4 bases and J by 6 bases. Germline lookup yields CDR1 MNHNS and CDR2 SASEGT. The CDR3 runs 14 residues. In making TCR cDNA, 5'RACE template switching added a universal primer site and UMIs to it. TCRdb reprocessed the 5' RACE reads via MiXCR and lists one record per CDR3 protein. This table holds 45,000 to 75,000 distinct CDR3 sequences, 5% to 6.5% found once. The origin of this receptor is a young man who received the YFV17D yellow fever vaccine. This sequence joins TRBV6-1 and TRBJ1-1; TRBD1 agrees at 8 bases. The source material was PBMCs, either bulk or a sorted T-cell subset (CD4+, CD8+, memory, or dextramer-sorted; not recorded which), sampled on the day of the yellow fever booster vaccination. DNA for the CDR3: TGTGCCAGCAGTGGTTCAGGGGGCAAGGCTGAAGCTTTCTTT. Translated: CASSGSGGKAEAFF.